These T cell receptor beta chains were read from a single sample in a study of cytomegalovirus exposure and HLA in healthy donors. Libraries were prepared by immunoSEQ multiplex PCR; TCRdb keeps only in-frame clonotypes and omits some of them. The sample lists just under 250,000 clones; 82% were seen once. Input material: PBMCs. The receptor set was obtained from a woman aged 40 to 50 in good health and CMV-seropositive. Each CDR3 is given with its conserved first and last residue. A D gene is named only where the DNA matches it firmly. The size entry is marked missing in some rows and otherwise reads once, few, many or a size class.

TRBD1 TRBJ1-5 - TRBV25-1 CASSDGQGAGQPQHF TGTGCCAGCAGTGATGGGCAGGGGGCAGGTCAGCCCCAGCATTTT
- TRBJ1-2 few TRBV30 CAWSVRWGDLGYTF TGTGCCTGGAGTGTACGATGGGGCGACCTTGGCTACACCTTC
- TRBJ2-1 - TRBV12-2 CASRLARGNGDNEQFF TGTGCAAGTCGCTTAGCTCGAGGGAACGGGGACAATGAGCAGTTCTTC
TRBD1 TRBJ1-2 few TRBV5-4 CASSLTGTENYGYTF TGTGCCAGCAGCTTAACCGGGACAGAGAACTATGGCTACACCTTC
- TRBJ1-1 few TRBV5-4 CASSFTGTPEAFF TGTGCCAGCAGCTTCACAGGTACCCCTGAAGCTTTCTTT
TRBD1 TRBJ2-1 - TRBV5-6 CASSLFDRGVGEQFF TGTGCCAGCAGCTTATTCGACAGGGGCGTTGGTGAGCAGTTCTTC
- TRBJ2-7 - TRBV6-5 CASRSTGIGAYEQYF TGTGCCAGCAGAAGCACAGGCATCGGAGCCTACGAGCAGTACTTC
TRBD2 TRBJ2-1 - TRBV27 CASSLSTSGSYNEQFF TGTGCCAGCAGTTTATCGACTAGCGGCTCCTACAATGAGCAGTTCTTC
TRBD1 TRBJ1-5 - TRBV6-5 CASSYSAGGIDQPQHF TGTGCCAGCAGTTACTCGGCAGGGGGCATTGATCAGCCCCAGCATTTT
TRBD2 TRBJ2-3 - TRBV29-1 CSVEPTSGREDTQYF TGCAGCGTTGAACCGACTAGCGGGAGAGAGGATACGCAGTATTTT
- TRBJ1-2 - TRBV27 CASSVGWGRNYGYTF TGTGCCAGCAGCGTGGGCTGGGGCCGCAACTATGGCTACACCTTC
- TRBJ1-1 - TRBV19 CASSIRPKSYGDTEAFF TGTGCCAGTAGTATTCGACCGAAGTCCTACGGGGACACTGAAGCTTTCTTT
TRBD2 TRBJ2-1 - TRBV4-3 CASSQGTSSSSYNEQFF TGCGCCAGCAGCCAGGGGACTAGCTCGAGCTCCTACAATGAGCAGTTCTTC
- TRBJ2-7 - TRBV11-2 CASRRTGYEQYF TGTGCCAGCAGGAGGACGGGATACGAGCAGTACTTC
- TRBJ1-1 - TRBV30 CAWGTQGANTEAFF TGTGCCTGGGGCACCCAGGGTGCGAACACTGAAGCTTTCTTT
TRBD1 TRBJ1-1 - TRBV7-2 CASSFQGGSGTEAFF TGTGCCAGCAGCTTCCAGGGGGGCTCCGGAACTGAAGCTTTCTTT
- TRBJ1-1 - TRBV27 CASSWGLSSEAFF TGTGCCAGCAGCTGGGGACTTAGCTCTGAAGCTTTCTTT
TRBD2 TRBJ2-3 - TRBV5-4 CASSLTSGGTDTQYF TGTGCCAGCAGCTTGACTAGCGGGGGAACAGATACGCAGTATTTT
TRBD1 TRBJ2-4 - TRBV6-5 CASSPGGYKNIQYF TGTGCCAGCAGTCCAGGGGGATACAAAAACATTCAGTACTTC
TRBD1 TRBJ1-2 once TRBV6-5 CASSYRTGTVRGYTF TGTGCCAGCAGTTACCGAACCGGGACAGTCCGTGGCTACACCTTC
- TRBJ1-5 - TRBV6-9 CASFSYSNQPQHF TGTGCCAGCTTCTCTTATAGCAATCAGCCCCAGCATTTT
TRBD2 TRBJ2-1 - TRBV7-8 CASSLLAGVGNEQFF TGTGCCAGCAGCTTGCTAGCGGGCGTAGGAAATGAGCAGTTCTTC
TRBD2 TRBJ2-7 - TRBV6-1 CASSEDGRGEQYF TGTGCCAGCAGTGAAGATGGGAGGGGCGAGCAGTACTTC
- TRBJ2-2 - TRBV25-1 CASSESGNPGGELFF TGTGCCAGCAGTGAATCCGGGAACCCCGGCGGGGAGCTGTTTTTT
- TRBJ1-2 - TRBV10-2 CASSQWEGGGYGYTF TGCGCCAGCAGTCAATGGGAGGGCGGGGGCTATGGCTACACCTTC
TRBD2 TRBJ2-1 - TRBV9 CASSASSDGTSFDEQFF TGTGCCAGCAGCGCATCCTCAGACGGGACTAGTTTCGATGAGCAGTTCTTC
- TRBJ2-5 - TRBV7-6 CASSLAGAWETQYF TGTGCCAGCAGCTTAGCGGGGGCGTGGGAGACCCAGTACTTC
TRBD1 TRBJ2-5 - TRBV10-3 CAISPGQTEETQYF TGTGCCATCAGCCCGGGACAGACGGAAGAGACCCAGTACTTC
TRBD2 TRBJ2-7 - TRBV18 CASSPSQGGGYEQYF TGTGCCAGCTCACCCTCACAAGGCGGGGGTTACGAGCAGTACTTC
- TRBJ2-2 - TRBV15 CATSKVTWLARPPGELFF TGTGCCACCAGCAAGGTGACATGGCTAGCGCGACCTCCCGGGGAGCTGTTTTTT
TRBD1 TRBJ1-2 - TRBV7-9 CASSLIQGSRRSGYTF TGTGCCAGCAGCTTAATACAGGGGTCCCGCAGAAGTGGCTACACCTTC
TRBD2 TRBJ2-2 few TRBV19 CASSIGLAEITGELFF TGTGCCAGTAGTATAGGACTAGCGGAAATCACCGGGGAGCTGTTTTTT
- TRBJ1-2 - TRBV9 CASSVATGREGYTF TGTGCCAGCAGCGTAGCTACGGGCAGGGAAGGCTACACCTTC
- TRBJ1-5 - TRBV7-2 CASSLRLRGQPQHF TGTGCCAGCAGCTTAAGGCTTAGAGGTCAGCCCCAGCATTTT
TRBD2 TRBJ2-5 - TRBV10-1 CASSPAGAWETQYF TGCGCCAGCAGTCCAGCGGGGGCGTGGGAGACCCAGTACTTC
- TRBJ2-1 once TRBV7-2 CASSLDGRVYNEQFF TGTGCCAGCAGCTTAGACGGCAGGGTTTACAATGAGCAGTTCTTC
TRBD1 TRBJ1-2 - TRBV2 CASSEQGAYGYTF TGTGCCAGCAGTGAACAGGGGGCCTATGGCTACACCTTC